The 15 T cell receptor beta chains listed next were all sequenced from one sample in a study of cytomegalovirus exposure and HLA in healthy donors. Amplification used 60 Vbeta primers and 13 Jbeta primers. Profiled with immunoSEQ multiplex PCR; TCRdb holds only in-frame clones, not every one. The sample contains approximately 110,000 clones, about 78% of which appear only once. Sequenced input: PBMCs. All receptors derive from a woman aged 35 to 49 in good health and CMV-seropositive.

This sequence joins TRBV7-2 and TRBJ2-1, with D unclear. V lost 4 bases to trimming and J lost 2 bases, with 6 bases between them. Germline-derived CDR1 and CDR2 are SGHTA and FQGNSA. The length of the CDR3 is 13 residues. As DNA, the CDR3 is TGTGCCAGCAGCTCCGACACCTACAATGAGCAGTTCTTC. Translated: CASSSDTYNEQFF. Filled out from reference TRBV7-2 and TRBJ2-1, the complete variable domain reads GAGVSQSPSNKVTEKGKDVELRCDPISGHTALYWYRQSLGQGLEFLIYFQGNSAPDKSGLPSDRFSAERTGGSVSTLTIQRTQQEDSAVYLCASSSDTYNEQFFGPGTRLTVL.

This clone was detected a few times. The rearrangement joins TRBV10-3 to TRBJ1-5; 8 bases are a match to TRBD1. V gave up 2 bases and J gave up 7 bases; unmatched junction bases: 7. From germline, CDR1 is ENHRY and CDR2 SYGVKD. The CDR3 runs 15 residues. The CDR3 nucleotides read TGTGCCATCAGTGAGGTTGAGGACAGGGAGCAGCCCCAGCATTTT. This codes for CAISEVEDREQPQHF.

The chain links TRBV6-5 to TRBJ1-2; D is undetermined. The CDR3 runs 12 residues. In germline, CDR1 is MNHEY, CDR2 SVGAGI. V lost 2 bases, J lost 7 bases, and 8 bases lay in between. The CDR3 sequence is CASSYLGGGYTF. Written as DNA, the CDR3 is TGTGCCAGCAGTTACCTTGGAGGTGGCTACACCTTC.

The chain combines TRBV7-2 with TRBJ2-1; 8 nucleotides agree with TRBD2. CDR3 length: 15 residues. The ends lost 5 bases at V and 4 bases at J; junction bases unmatched: 7. CDR1 SGHTA and CDR2 FQGNSA come from the germline V gene. This chain's CDR3 is CASSPTGTSYNEQFF. The CDR3 DNA is TGTGCCAGCAGCCCAACCGGGACTAGTTACAATGAGCAGTTCTTC.

The chain couples TRBV7-8 to TRBJ1-6, with D possibly matching TRBD1 (6 bases). V was shortened by 3 bases and J by 7 bases, with 13 bases between the two germline ends. The germline CDR1 and CDR2 sequences are SGHVS and FQNEAQ. The length of the CDR3 is 15 residues. DNA for the CDR3: TGTGCCAGCAGCTTCAACAGGGTGCACAATTCACCCCTCCACTTT. It specifies CASSFNRVHNSPLHF. Looking up the rest from reference TRBV7-8 and TRBJ1-6 gives the full variable domain: GAGVSQSPRYKVAKRGQDVALRCDPISGHVSLFWYQQALGQGPEFLTYFQNEAQLDKSGLPSDRFFAERPEGSVSTLKIQRTQQEDSAVYLCASSFNRVHNSPLHFGNGTRLTVT.

This clone has a handful of counts. The chain links TRBV6-1 to TRBJ2-3; perhaps TRBD2 as D (5 bases). CDR1 and CDR2 (germline): MNHNS, SASEGT. CDR3 length equals 14 residues. V was clipped by 2 bases and J by 6 bases, with 12 bases between them. The CDR3, as DNA: TGTGCCAGCAGTGAATTGAGCGGCCCGGATACGCAGTATTTT. It encodes CASSELSGPDTQYF.

This clone was seen once. This sequence joins TRBV29-1 and TRBJ1-2, with 10 bases aligning to TRBD1. The CDR3 spans 13 residues. CDR1 is SQVTM, CDR2 ANQGSEA, per germline. V lost 7 bases to trimming and J lost 7 bases; unmatched junction nucleotides: 9. The CDR3 spells CSADRGQSSGYTF. DNA of the CDR3: TGCAGCGCCGACAGGGGGCAGAGCTCTGGCTACACCTTC.

The gene calls are TRBV6-5 and TRBJ2-5; TRBD1 agrees at 10 bases. This CDR3 region has 15 residues. The trim removed 2 bases at V and 3 bases at J, leaving 3 bases unmatched. Germline V lookup: CDR1 MNHEY, CDR2 SVGAGI. CDR3: CASSYPGQGKETQYF. For the CDR3, the DNA is TGTGCCAGCAGTTACCCGGGACAGGGGAAAGAGACCCAGTACTTC.

The chain links TRBV9 to TRBJ2-1; tentatively, D is TRBD2 (7 bases). Trimming stripped 10 bases from V and 9 bases from J, with 20 bases between. Germline lookup yields CDR1 SGDLS and CDR2 YYNGEE. The CDR3 is made up of 13 amino acids. The CDR3 DNA sequence: TGTGCCGGGTCATACAGGGAGGGCAGTGAGCAGTTCTTC. Its protein is CAGSYREGSEQFF. Full variable domain (remainder filled in from reference TRBV9 and TRBJ2-1): DSGVTQTPKHLITATGQRVTLRCSPRSGDLSVYWYQQSLDQGLQFLIQYYNGEERAKGNILERFSAQQFPDLHSELNLSSLELGDSALYFCAGSYREGSEQFFGPGTRLTVL.

This clone was observed a few times. The V gene is TRBV9, the J gene TRBJ2-1; no clear D gene. The germline gives CDR1 SGDLS, CDR2 YYNGEE. This CDR3 contains 14 residues. V gave up 4 bases and J gave up 0 bases, with 8 bases separating them. This CDR3 reads CASSPTSSYNEQFF. The CDR3 bases are TGTGCCAGCAGCCCAACGAGCTCCTACAATGAGCAGTTCTTC.

This clone was detected a few times. The chain carries TRBV13 and TRBJ1-4; maybe TRBD1 (5 bases). The CDR3 is made up of 15 amino acids. Per the germline V gene, CDR1 is PRHDT and CDR2 is FYEKMQ (reference sequence). Trimming removed 2 bases from V and 2 bases from J, with 9 bases in between. DNA for the CDR3: TGTGCCAGCAGCTTATTTGGGGCGACTAATGAAAAACTGTTTTTT. This encodes CASSLFGATNEKLFF.

V usage is TRBV28 and J usage is TRBJ1-2, with D unclear. Germline V gene sequence: CDR1 MDHEN, CDR2 SYDVKM. This CDR3 comprises 12 residues. The ends were cut back, 3 bases at V and 4 bases at J, with 6 bases in the middle. CDR3: CASSFGSYGYTF. CDR3 nucleotide sequence: TGTGCCAGCAGTTTCGGGAGCTATGGCTACACCTTC.

The genes are TRBV18 and TRBJ1-5; 7 nucleotides align to TRBD1. The CDR3 runs to 16 residues. CDR1 and CDR2 from the germline V gene are KGHSH and LQKENI. The ends lost 4 bases at V and 4 bases at J; junction bases unmatched: 10. CDR3 amino acids: CASSQGSRGANQPQHF. DNA of the CDR3: TGTGCCAGCTCACAGGGGAGCAGGGGGGCTAATCAGCCCCAGCATTTT.

This clone was seen only once. The V call is TRBV4-3, the J call TRBJ2-7, with D perhaps TRBD2 (5 bases). V was trimmed by 4 bases and J by 4 bases, leaving 14 bases between them. CDR1 is LGHNA, CDR2 YSLEER, per germline. This CDR3 comprises 14 residues. CDR3 amino acids: CASSPQNGEYEQYF. CDR3 nucleotides: TGCGCCAGCAGCCCCCAGAACGGGGAATACGAGCAGTACTTC.

The chain recombines TRBV7-3 with TRBJ2-7, with TRBD1 matching 9 bases. The CDR3 loop spans 15 amino acids. Germline V gives CDR1 SGHTA, CDR2 FQGTGA. With V trimmed by 1 base and J by 2 bases, 3 bases remained unmatched. The CDR3 sequence is CASSLSRDRAYEQYF. The CDR3 bases are TGTGCCAGCAGCTTAAGCCGGGACAGGGCCTACGAGCAGTACTTC.